The text below deals with one T cell receptor beta chain. Participants were aged roughly 18 to 100 years from around 24 US areas. Assignments of participants to cohorts depended upon their own reported clinical history. Recovery among Cohort 3 donors was established by two negative PCRs, clearance, or symptom resolution. These data belong to a study of blood T cell repertoires in COVID-19. Source study methods: Researchers report that nucleated cell counts were estimated from reference gene primer amplification. Sequenced by immunoSEQ multiplex PCR; TCRdb stores in-frame clones only, minus some. V and J calls and clone size are as listed in that table; D and trimming were resolved from the DNA. Here the sample spans around 180,000 clones, less than 85% being singletons. The CDR3 is made up of 15 amino acids. V lost 2 bases and J lost 5, with 10 bases in between. Germline lookup yields CDR1 SGHTA and CDR2 FQGNSA.

The chain employs TRBV7-2 and TRBJ1-6; D is possibly TRBD1 (5 bases). This sequence was found in a middle-aged man who had recovered from COVID-19. The sample was PBMCs or T cells enriched from blood (not recorded which). CDR3 nucleotides: TGTGCCAGCAGCTTAATCGGGGGTCATAATTCACCCCTCCACTTT. As protein: CASSLIGGHNSPLHF.